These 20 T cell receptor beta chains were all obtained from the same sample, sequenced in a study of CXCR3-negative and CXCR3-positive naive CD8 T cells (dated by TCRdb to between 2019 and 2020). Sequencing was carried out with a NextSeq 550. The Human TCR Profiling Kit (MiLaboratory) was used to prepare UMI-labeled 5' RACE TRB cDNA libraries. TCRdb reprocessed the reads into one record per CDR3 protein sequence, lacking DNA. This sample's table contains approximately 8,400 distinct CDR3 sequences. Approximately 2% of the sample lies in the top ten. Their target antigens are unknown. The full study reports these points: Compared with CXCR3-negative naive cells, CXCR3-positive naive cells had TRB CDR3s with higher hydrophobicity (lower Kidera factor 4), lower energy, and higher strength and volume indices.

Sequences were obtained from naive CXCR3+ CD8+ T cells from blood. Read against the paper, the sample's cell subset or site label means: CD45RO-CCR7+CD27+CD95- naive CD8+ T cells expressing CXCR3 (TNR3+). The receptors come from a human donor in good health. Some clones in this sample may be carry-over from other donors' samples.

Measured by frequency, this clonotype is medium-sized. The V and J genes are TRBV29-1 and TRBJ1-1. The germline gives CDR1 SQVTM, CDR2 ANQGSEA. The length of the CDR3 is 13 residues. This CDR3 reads CSVVGTADLEAFF.

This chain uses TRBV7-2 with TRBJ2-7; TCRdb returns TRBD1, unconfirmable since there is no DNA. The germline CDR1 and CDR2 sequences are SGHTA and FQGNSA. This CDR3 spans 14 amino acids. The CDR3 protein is CASSYWTGGPEQYF.

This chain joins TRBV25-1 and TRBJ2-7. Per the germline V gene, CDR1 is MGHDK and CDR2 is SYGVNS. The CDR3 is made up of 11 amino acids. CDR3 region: CASSGSYEQYF.

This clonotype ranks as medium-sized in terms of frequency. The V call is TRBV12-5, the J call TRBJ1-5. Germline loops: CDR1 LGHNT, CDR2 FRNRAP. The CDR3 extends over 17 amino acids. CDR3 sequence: CASGLVGSGYSNQPQHF.

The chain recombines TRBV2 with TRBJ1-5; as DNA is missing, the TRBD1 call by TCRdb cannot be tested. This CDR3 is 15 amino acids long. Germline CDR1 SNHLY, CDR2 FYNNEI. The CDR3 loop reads CASLGTGFSNQPQHF.

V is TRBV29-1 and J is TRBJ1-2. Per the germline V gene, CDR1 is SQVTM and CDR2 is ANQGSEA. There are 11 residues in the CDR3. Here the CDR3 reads CSARLTYGYTF.

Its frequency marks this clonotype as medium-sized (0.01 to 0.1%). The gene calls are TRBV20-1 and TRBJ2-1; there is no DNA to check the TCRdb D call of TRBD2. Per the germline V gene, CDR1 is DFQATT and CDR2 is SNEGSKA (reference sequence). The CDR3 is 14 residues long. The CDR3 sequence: CSARLAATYNEQFF.

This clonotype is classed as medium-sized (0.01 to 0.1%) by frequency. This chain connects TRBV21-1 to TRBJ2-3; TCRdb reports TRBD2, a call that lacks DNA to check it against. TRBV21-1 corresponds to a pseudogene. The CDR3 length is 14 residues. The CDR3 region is CASSPEREADTQYF.

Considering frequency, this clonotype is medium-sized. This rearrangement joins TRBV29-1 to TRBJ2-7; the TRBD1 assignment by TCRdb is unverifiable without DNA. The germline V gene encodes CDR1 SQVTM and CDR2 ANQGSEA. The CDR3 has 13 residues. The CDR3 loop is CSVVRDGDYEQYF.

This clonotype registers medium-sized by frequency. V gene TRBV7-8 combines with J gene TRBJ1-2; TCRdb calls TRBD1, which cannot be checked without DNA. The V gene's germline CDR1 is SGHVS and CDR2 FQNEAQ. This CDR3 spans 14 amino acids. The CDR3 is CASSLASGVRGYTF. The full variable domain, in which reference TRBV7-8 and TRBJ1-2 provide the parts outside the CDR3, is GAGVSQSPRYKVAKRGQDVALRCDPISGHVSLFWYQQALGQGPEFLTYFQNEAQLDKSGLPSDRFFAERPEGSVSTLKIQRTQQEDSAVYLCASSLASGVRGYTFGSGTRLTVV.

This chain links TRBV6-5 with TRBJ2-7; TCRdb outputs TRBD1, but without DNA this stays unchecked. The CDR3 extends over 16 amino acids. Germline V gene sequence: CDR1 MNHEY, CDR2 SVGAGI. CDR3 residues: CASSYPIGTGRYEQYF.

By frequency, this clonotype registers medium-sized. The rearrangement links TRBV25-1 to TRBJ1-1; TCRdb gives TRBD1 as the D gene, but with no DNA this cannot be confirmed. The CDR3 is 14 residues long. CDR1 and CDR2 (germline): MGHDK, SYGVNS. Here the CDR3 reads CASSLRGYVTEAFF. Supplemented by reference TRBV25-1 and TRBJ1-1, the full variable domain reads EADIYQTPRYLVIGTGKKITLECSQTMGHDKMYWYQQDPGMELHLIHYSYGVNSTEKGDLSSESTVSRIRTEHFPLTLESARPSHTSQYLCASSLRGYVTEAFFGQGTRLTVV.

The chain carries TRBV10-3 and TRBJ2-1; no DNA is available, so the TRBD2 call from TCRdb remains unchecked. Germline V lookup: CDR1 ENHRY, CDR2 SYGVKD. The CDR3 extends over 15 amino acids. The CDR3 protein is CAISDSGTSGNEQFF.

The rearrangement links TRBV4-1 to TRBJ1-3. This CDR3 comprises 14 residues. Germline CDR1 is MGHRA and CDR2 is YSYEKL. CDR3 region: CASSQGAGIDTIYF.

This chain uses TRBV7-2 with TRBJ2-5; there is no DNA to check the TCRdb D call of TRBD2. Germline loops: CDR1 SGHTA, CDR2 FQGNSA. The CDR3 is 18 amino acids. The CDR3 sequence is CASSSRGLAGGKQETQYF.

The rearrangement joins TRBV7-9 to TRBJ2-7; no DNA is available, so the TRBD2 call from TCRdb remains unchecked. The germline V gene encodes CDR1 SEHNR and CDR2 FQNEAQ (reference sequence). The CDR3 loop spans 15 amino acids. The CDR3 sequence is CASSLGGGRAYEQYF.

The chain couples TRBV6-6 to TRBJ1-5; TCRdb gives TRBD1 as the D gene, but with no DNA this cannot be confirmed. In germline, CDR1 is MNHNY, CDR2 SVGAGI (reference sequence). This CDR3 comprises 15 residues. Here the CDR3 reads CASSYQGGSNQPQHF.

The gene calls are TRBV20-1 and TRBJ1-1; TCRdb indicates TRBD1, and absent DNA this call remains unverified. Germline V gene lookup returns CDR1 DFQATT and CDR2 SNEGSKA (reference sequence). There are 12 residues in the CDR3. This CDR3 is CSARDRNTEAFF.

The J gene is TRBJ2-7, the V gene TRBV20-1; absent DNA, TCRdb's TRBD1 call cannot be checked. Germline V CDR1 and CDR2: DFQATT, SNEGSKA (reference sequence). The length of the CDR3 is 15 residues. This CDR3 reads CSARSPRQATYEQYF.

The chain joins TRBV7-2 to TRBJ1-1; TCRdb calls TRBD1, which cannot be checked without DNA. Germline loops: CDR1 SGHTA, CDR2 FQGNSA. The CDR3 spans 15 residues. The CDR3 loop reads CASSLGTGLNTEAFF. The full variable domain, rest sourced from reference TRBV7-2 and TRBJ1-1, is GAGVSQSPSNKVTEKGKDVELRCDPISGHTALYWYRQSLGQGLEFLIYFQGNSAPDKSGLPSDRFSAERTGGSVSTLTIQRTQQEDSAVYLCASSLGTGLNTEAFFGQGTRLTVV.